The 30 T cell receptor beta chains listed next were all sequenced from one sample in a study of T cells in women clearing cervical HPV infection (dated by TCRdb to 2016 to 2019). The protocol used for the library was the immunoSEQ multiplex PCR assay. The source is immuneACCESS, and TCRdb retained only in-frame sequences with V and J called. Part of the clones is not carried over; for the studies checked, unresolved V genes explain less than half of this, and the remainder is unexplained. The sample table includes tens of thousands of clones. The ten largest clonotypes hold about 8% of the sample. The sample taken for sequencing was blood buffy coat. These receptor sequences come from a woman aged 18-70 years with a cervical HPV16 infection that either progressed to CIN3+ or cleared (not recorded which).

Notes on this clone: Coverage ceases 3 residues before the CDR3 finishes, and the germline J gene fills in the end. This rearrangement joins TRBV27 to TRBJ2-1; 7 bases align to TRBD1. Trimming cost V 0 bases and J 4 bases; bases outside gene matches: 9. Germline V CDR1 and CDR2: MNHEY, SMNVEV (reference sequence). The CDR3 consists of 17 residues. The CDR3 loop reads CASSLSENRGGYNEQFF. The part of the CDR3 DNA that was read is TGTGCCAGCAGTTTATCAGAGAACAGGGGCGGTTACAATGAG.

The CDR3 sequence is CASSLRGALNEQFF. The DNA read from the CDR3 is TGCGCCAGCAGCTTGCGAGGGGCACTAAATGAG. The V call is TRBV5-1, the J call TRBJ2-1; D is tentatively TRBD1 or TRBD2 (5 bases each). The read gets to within 3 residues of the CDR3 end, and the germline J gene fills in the rest. CDR3 length: 14 amino acids. V shed 1 base and J shed 7 bases, with 12 bases lying between them. Germline assignment: CDR1 SGHRS and CDR2 YFSETQ.

Notes on this clone: The read comes to an end 3 residues before the CDR3 does, leaving the germline J gene to fill in the end. The rearrangement joins TRBV5-1 to TRBJ1-6; TRBD1 aligns across 9 bases. This CDR3 is built from 15 residues. J gave up 10 bases and V 4 bases, and 9 bases lay outside the gene matches. In germline, CDR1 is SGHRS, CDR2 YFSETQ. The CDR3 DNA, read in part, is TGCGCCAGCAGCCTAGGACAGGGGAATAGCTCACCC. Protein sequence: CASSLGQGNSSP. The whole CDR3 sequence reads CASSLGQGNSSPLHF. Together with reference TRBV5-1 and TRBJ1-6, the CDR3 gives the full variable domain: KAGVTQTPRYLIKTRGQQVTLSCSPISGHRSVSWYQQTPGQGLQFLFEYFSETQRNKGNFPGRFSGRQFSNSRSEMNVSTLELGDSALYLCASSLGQGNSSPLHFGNGTRLTVT.

Of note for this clone: Coverage ceases 3 residues before the CDR3 finishes, and the germline J gene fills in the end. This sequence joins TRBV20-1 and TRBJ2-7; 7 bases line up with TRBD1. The germline V gene encodes CDR1 DFQATT and CDR2 SNEGSKA (reference sequence). The trim removed 5 bases at V and 3 bases at J, leaving 7 bases unmatched. The CDR3 has 13 amino acids. The CDR3 sequence: CSAFKDRSYEQYF. Partial CDR3 DNA: TGCAGTGCTTTTAAGGACAGGAGCTACGAG.

Its frequency marks this clone as medium-sized. Coverage ceases 3 residues before the CDR3 finishes, and the germline J gene fills in the end. The V gene is TRBV7-6, the J gene TRBJ1-1; possible D gene TRBD1, 5 bases. Germline V gives CDR1 SGHVS, CDR2 FNYEAQ. Trimming removed 4 bases at V and 5 bases at J, with 14 bases between. This CDR3 has 14 residues. CDR3 sequence reads: CASSWGDFVTEAFF. The DNA read from the CDR3 is TGTGCCAGCAGCTGGGGGGATTTCGTGACTGAA. The full variable domain, its missing parts supplied by reference TRBV7-6 and TRBJ1-1, is GAGVSQSPRYKVTKRGQDVALRCDPISGHVSLYWYRQALGQGPEFLTYFNYEAQQDKSGLPNDRFSAERPEGSISTLTIQRTEQRDSAMYRCASSWGDFVTEAFFGQGTRLTVV.

Notes on this clone: The CDR3 end lies 3 residues beyond the end of the read and is filled in from the germline J gene. This rearrangement joins TRBV10-2 to TRBJ1-3; 7 nucleotides agree with TRBD1. Per germline, CDR1 WSHSY and CDR2 SAAADI. Trimming removed 0 bases from V and 2 bases from J; junction bases left unmatched: 4. This CDR3 is 16 amino acids long. CDR3 in amino acids: CASSESDRVAGNTIYF. Partial CDR3 DNA: TGCGCCAGCAGTGAGTCTGACAGGGTGGCTGGAAACACC.

Concerning this clone: The CDR3 goes on 3 residues after the read ends, and that part is filled in from the germline J gene. The V and J genes are TRBV13 and TRBJ2-1, with TRBD2 as a possible D gene (6 bases). V was trimmed by 1 base and J by 6 bases, leaving 22 bases between them. This CDR3 has 18 amino acids. The germline CDR1 and CDR2 sequences are PRHDT and FYEKMQ (reference sequence). The CDR3 is CASSLVAGQLDFFNEQFF. Incomplete CDR3 DNA: TGTGCCAGCAGCTTAGTTGCGGGGCAGCTAGATTTTTTCAATGAG.

As for this clone: The observed sequence ends 3 residues before the CDR3 terminus, with the missing tail filled in from the germline J gene. This chain uses TRBV7-6 with TRBJ2-5; D is perhaps TRBD2 (6 bases). Looked up from germline, CDR1 is SGHVS and CDR2 is FNYEAQ. The germline V and J ends were trimmed by 2 bases and 1 base, with 11 bases remaining between them. The CDR3 is 15 residues long. The sequenced part of the CDR3 DNA is TGTGCCAGCAGCTTACCAGCTAGCGCCCAAGAGACC. Translation: CASSLPASAQET. The whole CDR3 region reads CASSLPASAQETQYF.

A remark on this clone: The CDR3 extends 3 residues past the end of the read, so its final part is completed from the germline J gene. The J gene is TRBJ2-5, the V gene TRBV7-3; D possibly corresponds to TRBD2 (6 bases). The V end lost 6 bases, the J end lost 1 base, and 12 bases lay between the germline ends. Germline loops: CDR1 SGHTA, CDR2 FQGTGA. This CDR3 region has 14 residues. CDR3 region: CASSSQGLQETQYF. CDR3 DNA (partial): TGTGCCAGCAGTTCCCAGGGACTCCAAGAGACC.

Details on this clone: The observed sequence ends 3 residues before the CDR3 terminus, with the missing tail filled in from the germline J gene. V gene TRBV5-1 combines with J gene TRBJ1-1, with 11 bases that match TRBD1. The junction had 14 bases not matched to a gene; V was cut back by 0 bases and J by 4 bases. The CDR3 has 19 amino acids. Germline values: CDR1 SGHRS, CDR2 YFSETQ. CDR3 bases read: TGCGCCAGCAGCTTGGGGGACAGGGGGGCCCTTTTGACCATCACTGAA. Its translation is CASSLGDRGALLTITE. Given in full, the CDR3 is CASSLGDRGALLTITEAFF.

A word on this clone: The read stops 3 residues short of the end of the CDR3; the missing end is completed from the germline J gene. The chain links TRBV6-1 to TRBJ2-3; unclear D gene. The germline V gene encodes CDR1 MNHNS and CDR2 SASEGT. The CDR3 has 14 residues. V lost 1 base to trimming and J lost 5 bases, with 10 bases between them. The part of the CDR3 DNA that was read is TGTGCCAGCAGTGAAGGGGCCCGAGGAGATACG. It encodes CASSEGARGDT. The full CDR3 reads CASSEGARGDTQYF.

For this clone: The observed sequence ends 3 residues before the CDR3 terminus, with the missing tail filled in from the germline J gene. J is TRBJ2-2 and V is TRBV18; possible D gene TRBD1, 5 bases. Trimming pared 0 bases from V and 6 bases from J, leaving 8 bases between. The CDR3 has 14 residues. Germline values: CDR1 KGHSH, CDR2 LQKENI. The CDR3 is CASSPPQGAGELFF. The CDR3 DNA, read in part, is TGTGCCAGCTCACCACCTCAAGGGGCCGGGGAG.

As regards this clone: The read falls 3 residues short of the CDR3 end, and the missing part is taken from the germline J gene. The genes are TRBV11-3 and TRBJ2-2; 12 nucleotides agree with TRBD2. J was trimmed by 10 bases and V by 4 bases; bases with no gene match: 7. The CDR3 totals 15 residues. The germline V gene has CDR1 SGHNT and CDR2 YENEEA. CDR3 residues: CASSSGLAGLEELFF. The part of the CDR3 DNA that was read is TGTGCCAGCAGCTCCGGACTAGCGGGACTGGAGGAG.

Comments on this clone: From the germline J gene comes the end of the CDR3, since the read stops 3 residues before it. The chain has TRBV11-2 and TRBJ2-1; 11 nucleotides match TRBD2. Unmatched junction bases numbered 0, after V lost 8 bases and J lost 6 bases. CDR1 is SGHAT and CDR2 is FQNNGV in the germline V gene. This CDR3 is 12 amino acids long. CDR3 DNA, as far as it was read: TGTGCCAGCCTAGCGGGGGGCAATGAG. It is translated as CASLAGGNE. The complete CDR3 protein is CASLAGGNEQFF. Using reference TRBV11-2 and TRBJ2-1 for the parts outside the CDR3, the full variable domain is EAGVAQSPRYKIIEKRQSVAFWCNPISGHATLYWYQQILGQGPKLLIQFQNNGVVDDSQLPKDRFSAERLKGVDSTLKIQPAKLEDSAVYLCASLAGGNEQFFGPGTRLTVL.

To note about this clone: The read ends 3 residues early relative to the CDR3; the germline J gene fills the gap. The chain has TRBV5-6 and TRBJ1-5; 7 bases agree with TRBD1. The CDR3 extends over 14 amino acids. The germline CDR1 and CDR2 sequences are SGHDT and YYEEEE. With V trimmed by 2 bases and J by 6 bases, 5 bases remained unmatched. Incomplete CDR3 DNA: TGTGCCAGCAGCTTCTACAGGGGAAGTCAGCCC. Its protein is CASSFYRGSQP. The full CDR3 reads CASSFYRGSQPQHF.

As concerns this clone: The observed sequence ends 3 residues before the CDR3 terminus, with the missing tail filled in from the germline J gene. The rearrangement links TRBV19 to TRBJ2-7, with D maybe TRBD1 (6 bases). V was cut by 2 bases and J by 5 bases, with 10 bases left in between. Germline V gene data show CDR1 as LNHDA and CDR2 as SQIVND (reference sequence). The CDR3 has 13 residues. Incomplete CDR3 DNA: TGTGCCAGTAGTATACCACAGGGCCACGAG. Translating it yields CASSIPQGHE. The whole CDR3 sequence reads CASSIPQGHEQYF.

Worth noting for this clone: The sequenced fragment ends 3 residues before the CDR3 boundary, so the rest is inferred from the germline J gene. The chain recombines TRBV29-1 with TRBJ2-3; D may be TRBD2 (7 bases). CDR1 is SQVTM, CDR2 ANQGSEA, per germline. V was trimmed by 4 bases and J by 7 bases, leaving 21 bases between them. The CDR3 length is 15 residues. This CDR3 is CSVGDYWGGVNTQYF. The CDR3 bases that were read are TGCAGCGTTGGGGACTACTGGGGGGGCGTAAATACG.

Notes on this clone: The read ends 3 residues shy of where the CDR3 ends; the end is completed using the germline J gene. The chain recombines TRBV20-1 with TRBJ1-1; D is possibly TRBD1 (6 bases). Trimming removed 5 bases at V and 4 bases at J, with 14 bases between. Germline V lookup: CDR1 DFQATT, CDR2 SNEGSKA (reference sequence). The CDR3 is 13 residues long. Incomplete CDR3 DNA: TGCAGTGCTTACCTGGCAGGGGTCACTGAA. Its translation: CSAYLAGVTE. The entire CDR3 protein is CSAYLAGVTEAFF.

About this clone: With the read ending 3 residues before the CDR3 end, the germline J gene is used to fill in that end. The chain is built from TRBV19 and TRBJ1-2; tentatively, D is TRBD1 (5 bases). The germline V and J ends were trimmed by 5 bases and 1 base, with 8 bases remaining between them. Per germline, CDR1 LNHDA and CDR2 SQIVND (reference sequence). This CDR3 is built from 13 residues. Incomplete CDR3 DNA: TGTGCCAGTAGTCCAGGGTATAACTATGGC. It translates to CASSPGYNYG. In full, the CDR3 is CASSPGYNYGYTF.

On this clone itself: Read coverage stops 3 residues before the CDR3 terminus; the germline J gene supplies the remainder. The V and J genes are TRBV29-1 and TRBJ1-1; no reliable D call. The CDR3 loop spans 13 amino acids. Deletions cut 8 bases from V and 5 bases from J, with 18 bases between. Looked up from germline, CDR1 is SQVTM and CDR2 is ANQGSEA. This chain's CDR3 is CSFSSLSWTEAFF. The covered CDR3 bases are TGCAGCTTCTCGAGCTTGAGTTGGACTGAA.

For this clone: This sample also contains other DNA sequences that code for the same CDR3. The sequenced part of the CDR3 DNA is TGTGCCAGTAGTCTAGGACAGGGGTACACCGGGGAG. Translation gives CASSLGQGYTGE. The CDR3, in full, reads CASSLGQGYTGELFF. This chain links TRBV19 with TRBJ2-2; 9 positions agree with TRBD1. The CDR3 extends 3 residues past the end of the read, so its final part is completed from the germline J gene. The CDR3 covers 15 residues. V lost 5 bases, J lost 3 bases, and 4 bases stayed unmatched. Germline V gene lookup returns CDR1 LNHDA and CDR2 SQIVND (reference sequence).

Details on this clone: The CDR3 end falls 3 residues outside the read, so it is completed with the germline J gene. This chain links TRBV7-6 with TRBJ1-5, with a tentative D call TRBD1 (6 bases). Germline values: CDR1 SGHVS, CDR2 FNYEAQ. CDR3 size: 15 residues. Trimming took 1 base from V and 4 from J, leaving 11 bases between them. The DNA read from the CDR3 is TGTGCCAGCAGCTTAGACGGGAGGGGGAATCAGCCC. It yields the protein CASSLDGRGNQP. The full CDR3 sequence reads CASSLDGRGNQPQHF. Using reference TRBV7-6 and TRBJ1-5 for the parts outside the CDR3, the full variable domain is GAGVSQSPRYKVTKRGQDVALRCDPISGHVSLYWYRQALGQGPEFLTYFNYEAQQDKSGLPNDRFSAERPEGSISTLTIQRTEQRDSAMYRCASSLDGRGNQPQHFGDGTRLSIL.

Regarding this clone: With the read ending 3 residues before the CDR3 end, the germline J gene is used to fill in that end. The chain carries TRBV2 and TRBJ2-7; possible D gene TRBD1, 6 bases. The CDR3 covers 18 residues. The germline V gene encodes CDR1 SNHLY and CDR2 FYNNEI. V gave up 5 bases and J gave up 5 bases, with 28 bases separating them. CDR3 region: CASSRTKTLQGRQNEQYF. CDR3 DNA, as far as it was read: TGTGCCAGCAGTCGAACAAAGACCTTACAGGGAAGGCAAAACGAG.

A note on this clone: The read terminates 3 residues ahead of where the CDR3 ends, so the germline J gene completes it. The chain links TRBV29-1 to TRBJ2-7; the D gene is possibly TRBD1 (6 bases). From germline, CDR1 is SQVTM and CDR2 ANQGSEA. The CDR3 is made up of 13 amino acids. The ends were cut back, 2 bases at V and 6 bases at J, with 14 bases in the middle. CDR3 amino acids: CSVEKGTGSEQYF. Incomplete CDR3 DNA: TGCAGCGTTGAAAAGGGTACAGGGAGCGAG.

Concerning this clone itself: The sequence runs out 3 residues before the end of the CDR3; the remainder is reconstructed from the germline J gene. V usage is TRBV12-3 or TRBV12-4 and J usage is TRBJ2-7; 11 positions agree with TRBD2. J lost 6 bases, V lost 2 bases, and 3 bases had no gene match. This CDR3 spans 14 amino acids. Partial CDR3 DNA: TGTGCCAGCAGTTTAACTAGCGGGAGTGTCGAG. It is translated as CASSLTSGSVE. The whole CDR3 region reads CASSLTSGSVEQYF.

Details on this clone: The read terminates 3 residues before the CDR3 end, so the remaining end is supplied by the germline J gene. This chain uses TRBV28 with TRBJ1-5, with 8 bases that match TRBD1. With V trimmed by 4 bases and J by 5 bases, 22 bases remained unmatched. Germline loops: CDR1 MDHEN, CDR2 SYDVKM. This CDR3 is 20 amino acids long. The CDR3 bases that were read are TGTGCCAGCAGTTCCTCCCGGACAGGGACTTTCGCGGGGGCAGATCAGCCC. Protein sequence: CASSSSRTGTFAGADQP. The whole CDR3 sequence reads CASSSSRTGTFAGADQPQHF.

To note about this clone: The observed sequence ends 3 residues before the CDR3 terminus, with the missing tail filled in from the germline J gene. V and J are TRBV18 and TRBJ1-2, with D tentatively TRBD1 (5 bases). Trimming removed 3 bases at V and 1 base at J, with 15 bases between. Germline assignment: CDR1 KGHSH and CDR2 LQKENI. This CDR3 has 16 residues. The DNA read from the CDR3 is TGTGCCAGCTCACCGACTGGGGCAGACATTAACTATGGC. Protein product: CASSPTGADINYG. The full CDR3 sequence reads CASSPTGADINYGYTF.

The chain's CDR3 is CASSSYDSYEQYF. Partial CDR3 DNA: TGTGCCAGCAGCTCCTATGACAGCTACGAG. The chain links TRBV7-2 to TRBJ2-7, with D possibly being TRBD1 (5 bases). The read terminates 3 residues before the CDR3 end, so the remaining end is supplied by the germline J gene. Deletions cut 4 bases from V and 3 bases from J, with 10 bases between. Germline-derived CDR1 and CDR2 are SGHTA and FQGNSA. The CDR3 has 13 amino acids. The full variable domain, completed using reference TRBV7-2 and TRBJ2-7, is GAGVSQSPSNKVTEKGKDVELRCDPISGHTALYWYRQSLGQGLEFLIYFQGNSAPDKSGLPSDRFSAERTGGSVSTLTIQRTQQEDSAVYLCASSSYDSYEQYFGPGTRLTVT.

To note about this clone: The read falls 3 residues short of the CDR3 end, and the missing part is taken from the germline J gene. The chain is built from TRBV2 and TRBJ2-7; D gene ambiguous. Germline CDR1 is SNHLY and CDR2 is FYNNEI. This CDR3 region has 14 residues. Trimming stripped 1 base from V and 6 bases from J, with 13 bases between. CDR3 bases read: TGTGCCAGCAGTGAAGAGGTACAGACCGCCGAG. It encodes CASSEEVQTAE. In full, the CDR3 reads CASSEEVQTAEQYF.

About this clone: The read finishes 3 residues shy of the CDR3 end, and the germline J gene is used to complete it. This rearrangement joins TRBV7-9 to TRBJ1-5, with a tentative D call TRBD1 (5 bases). Trimming took 5 bases from V and 4 from J, leaving 15 bases between them. CDR1 and CDR2 (germline): SEHNR, FQNEAQ (reference sequence). This CDR3 contains 15 residues. The part of the CDR3 DNA that was read is TGTGCCAGCAGCCAAGGGGCGGGGTATAATCAGCCC. As protein: CASSQGAGYNQP. The full CDR3 is CASSQGAGYNQPQHF. The full variable domain, rest sourced from reference TRBV7-9 and TRBJ1-5, is DTGVSQNPRHKITKRGQNVTFRCDPISEHNRLYWYRQTLGQGPEFLTYFQNEAQLEKSRLLSDRFSAERPKGSFSTLEIQRTEQGDSAMYLCASSQGAGYNQPQHFGDGTRLSIL.